These 10 T cell receptor beta chains share one sample of origin, sequenced in a study of regulatory T cells in long-lasting Graves disease. Described time point: persistent/refractory GD, antithyroid drugs over 5 years with positive TRAb. PBMC RNA was the source of the TCR library. To make TCR beta libraries, researchers used iRepertoire HTBI primers and Arm-PCR of CDR3 regions. TCRdb re-called the multiplex PCR reads through MiXCR, storing one row per CDR3 protein. The sample comprises around 400,000 distinct CDR3 sequences, about a quarter of which are singletons, and about a quarter rests with the top ten. The material sequenced was peripheral blood mononuclear cells (PBMCs), taken when the disease was refractory, from a patient treated with antithyroid drugs. The receptors here all came from a female donor with Graves disease.

In its sample, this clonotype was seen a few times. The CDR3 sequence: CASSPSWENIQYF. Written as DNA, the CDR3 is TGTGCCAGCAGCCCGAGTTGGGAAAACATTCAGTACTTC. The chain employs TRBV6-1 and TRBJ2-4, with unresolved D. Trimming cost V 6 bases and J 5 bases, with 11 bases left between them. Germline V gives CDR1 MNHNS, CDR2 SASEGT. The CDR3 consists of 13 residues.

Ten or more counts support this clonotype. CDR3 in DNA: TGTGCCAGCAGAACCGGGACTAGCGTCTCCTACGAGCAGTACTTC. Translation: CASRTGTSVSYEQYF. The chain links TRBV28 to TRBJ2-7; 10 nucleotides line up with TRBD2. Germline V gene lookup returns CDR1 MDHEN and CDR2 SYDVKM. This CDR3 has 15 residues. V was clipped by 6 bases and J by 0 bases; unmatched bases: 5.

This clonotype was recorded at least ten times. The V call is TRBV6-1, the J call TRBJ2-7, with TRBD1 identical over 10 bases. This CDR3 contains 15 residues. Germline-derived CDR1 and CDR2 are MNHNS and SASEGT. The trim removed 5 bases at V and 3 bases at J, leaving 7 bases unmatched. The chain's CDR3 is CASSPGTGDSYEQYF. The CDR3 coding sequence is TGTGCCAGCAGTCCCGGGACAGGGGACAGCTACGAGCAGTACTTC.

This rearrangement joins TRBV14 to TRBJ2-7, with no clear D. Between the trimmed V and J ends, which lost 1 base and 2 bases, there was a span of 6 bases. This CDR3 region has 13 residues. Germline V gene sequence: CDR1 SGHDN, CDR2 FVKESK. The CDR3 sequence is CASSQVSPYEQYF. The CDR3 bases are TGTGCCAGCAGCCAAGTTAGCCCCTACGAGCAGTACTTC.

Concerning this clonotype: One end of the junction is discordant with germline, which a read error may explain. The V gene is TRBV7-8, the J gene TRBJ1-6; D is possibly TRBD1 (6 bases). The CDR3 totals 16 residues. CDR1 and CDR2 from the germline V gene are SGHVS and FQNEAQ. CDR3 bases: TGTGCCGGCAGCCCCATTTCGCAGGGGTATAATTCACCCCTCCACTTT. This sequence encodes CAGSPISQGYNSPLHF. The whole variable domain, filled in from reference TRBV7-8 and TRBJ1-6, reads GAGVSQSPRYKVAKRGQDVALRCDPISGHVSLFWYQQALGQGPEFLTYFQNEAQLDKSGLPSDRFFAERPEGSVSTLKIQRTQQEDSAVYLCAGSPISQGYNSPLHFGNGTRLTVT.

This clonotype occurred a few times. This chain links TRBV27 with TRBJ1-6; 8 nucleotides align to TRBD1. V lost 0 bases to trimming and J lost 10 bases; unmatched junction nucleotides: 5. The germline CDR1 and CDR2 sequences are MNHEY and SMNVEV (reference sequence). The CDR3 is 15 residues long. The CDR3 loop reads CASSLSTGVGSPLHF. The CDR3 DNA follows: TGTGCCAGCAGTTTATCGACAGGGGTAGGATCACCCCTCCACTTT.

The chain is built from TRBV5-1 and TRBJ2-2; 12 bases fit TRBD1. From germline, CDR1 is SGHRS and CDR2 YFSETQ. After removal of 4 bases from V and 2 bases from J, the junction contained 3 bases not matched to a gene. The CDR3 length is 16 residues. The CDR3, as DNA: TGCGCCAGCAGCCCCGGGACAGGGGGCAACACCGGGGAGCTGTTTTTT. The encoded protein is CASSPGTGGNTGELFF. Complete variable domain (other parts from reference TRBV5-1 and TRBJ2-2): KAGVTQTPRYLIKTRGQQVTLSCSPISGHRSVSWYQQTPGQGLQFLFEYFSETQRNKGNFPGRFSGRQFSNSRSEMNVSTLELGDSALYLCASSPGTGGNTGELFFGEGSRLTVL.

This clonotype was found a few times. This rearrangement joins TRBV6-2 or TRBV6-3 to TRBJ2-7; no reliable D call. The germline CDR1 and CDR2 sequences are MNHEY and SVGEGT. The V end lost 7 bases, the J end lost 2 bases, and 6 bases lay between the germline ends. CDR3 length: 11 amino acids. The CDR3 protein is CASTDPYEQYF. CDR3 in DNA: TGTGCCAGCACCGACCCCTACGAGCAGTACTTC.

This clonotype was seen more than once but under ten times. In DNA form, the CDR3 reads TGTGCCAGCAGTTCGACCCGGACTACAGACGAGCAGTACTTC. Residues: CASSSTRTTDEQYF. V and J are TRBV12-3 or TRBV12-4 and TRBJ2-7; tentatively, D is TRBD2 (6 bases). The CDR3 has 14 residues. V lost 4 bases, J lost 5 bases, and 15 bases lay in between.

The DNA of the CDR3 is TGTGCCAGCAGCGAAGGGACTACCTATACAGATACGCAGTATTTT. Its protein is CASSEGTTYTDTQYF. The V call is TRBV3-2, the J call TRBJ2-3; TRBD2, the D gene given by the table, was not confirmed from the DNA. TRBV3-2 is assigned pseudogene status. This CDR3 has 15 residues.